The rows below give T cell receptor beta chains drawn from one sample of a study of OX40 agonist ivuxolimab in advanced cancers. Some clones are missing from TCRdb's copy, which holds only in-frame ones; the method was immunoSEQ multiplex PCR. The sample has about 35,000 clones, roughly 92% seen once. The sample in question was CD4+ or CD8+ T cells sorted from blood, obtained in a trial of the OX40 agonist ivuxolimab. The receptor source for this set is an adult with an advanced solid tumor such as melanoma, head and neck, liver or kidney cancer. Each CDR3 is given with its conserved first and last residue. D genes are given only for firm matches. Some rows mark clone size as missing; the rest say once, few, many or name a class of expanded clone.

.	TRBV28	.	TRBJ1-3	CASSLGRGNTIYF	TGTGCCAGCAGTTTAGGCCGGGGAAACACCATATATTTT
.	TRBV28	.	TRBJ2-6	CASSFTGAGANVLTF	TGTGCCAGCAGTTTTACCGGGGCCGGGGCCAACGTCCTGACTTTC
TRBD2	TRBV10-3	.	TRBJ2-3	CAISSGLAEDTQYF	TGTGCCATCAGTTCTGGACTAGCTGAGGATACGCAGTATTTT
TRBD1	TRBV4-2	.	TRBJ2-7	CASSPYTGDYEQYF	TGTGCCAGCAGCCCTTATACAGGGGACTACGAGCAGTACTTC
.	TRBV29-1	once	TRBJ2-7	CSTDGGGGRYEQYF	TGCAGCACAGACGGCGGCGGGGGCCGTTACGAGCAGTACTTC
TRBD2	TRBV11-2	.	TRBJ2-1	CASSLASGTYNEQFF	TGTGCCAGCAGCTTAGCTAGCGGGACCTACAATGAGCAGTTCTTC
.	TRBV11-2	.	TRBJ1-5	CASSLGMDQPQHF	TGTGCCAGCAGCTTAGGTATGGATCAGCCCCAGCATTTT
TRBD1	TRBV2	.	TRBJ1-2	CASSEGPGQGYYGYTF	TGTGCCAGCAGTGAAGGACCGGGACAGGGATATTATGGCTACACCTTC
.	TRBV4-1	once	TRBJ2-7	CASSPQSSYEQYF	TGCGCCAGCAGCCCTCAAAGCTCCTACGAGCAGTACTTC
.	TRBV11-3	.	TRBJ1-1	CASSPSRGVMNTEAFF	TGTGCCAGCAGCCCGTCCCGGGGGGTTATGAACACTGAAGCTTTCTTT
TRBD2	TRBV28	.	TRBJ2-3	CASSNLAGTDTQYF	TGTGCCAGCAGTAATCTAGCGGGGACAGATACGCAGTATTTT
TRBD1	TRBV5-4	.	TRBJ2-7	CASSPGTGGSYEQYF	TGTGCCAGCAGCCCTGGGACAGGGGGCTCCTACGAGCAGTACTTC
.	TRBV7-9	.	TRBJ2-7	CASSPNYEQYF	TGTGCCAGCAGCCCTAACTACGAGCAGTACTTC
TRBD2	TRBV28	.	TRBJ2-7	CASSPGLAISYEQYF	TGTGCCAGCAGTCCGGGACTAGCGATATCCTACGAGCAGTACTTC
.	TRBV2	.	TRBJ2-7	CASSDSQGSYEQYF	TGTGCCAGCAGTGATAGTCAGGGTTCGTACGAGCAGTACTTC
.	TRBV29-1	.	TRBJ1-2	CSVEGELQGYTF	TGCAGCGTCGAGGGGGAGCTTCAGGGCTACACCTTC
.	TRBV29-1	.	TRBJ2-7	CSVEGGGKVGEQYF	TGCAGCGTTGAGGGGGGCGGGAAGGTGGGCGAGCAGTACTTC
.	TRBV6-5	once	TRBJ2-3	CASSNGKSDTQYF	TGTGCCAGCAGTAACGGGAAGTCAGATACGCAGTATTTT
.	TRBV19	.	TRBJ2-1	CASSSRQGRDEQFF	TGTGCCAGTAGTTCCCGACAGGGGAGGGATGAGCAGTTCTTC
TRBD1	TRBV6-5	.	TRBJ1-2	CASSYSRQGNGYTF	TGTGCCAGCAGTTACTCACGACAGGGCAACGGCTACACCTTC
.	TRBV10-3	.	TRBJ2-7	CAISEYSHEQYF	TGTGCCATCAGTGAGTACAGCCACGAGCAGTACTTC
TRBD2	TRBV6-5	.	TRBJ2-2	CASSYSSGRATGELFF	TGTGCCAGCAGTTACTCCAGCGGGAGGGCCACCGGGGAGCTGTTTTTT
TRBD2	TRBV2	once	TRBJ2-7	CASYGTSGSDEQYF	TGTGCCAGCTACGGGACTAGCGGGAGCGACGAGCAGTACTTC
.	TRBV25-1	.	TRBJ2-7	CASSEFEGEEDEQYF	TGTGCCAGCAGTGAATTTGAGGGGGAAGAGGACGAGCAGTACTTC
.	TRBV11-1	.	TRBJ2-5	CASSPPGSGEETQYF	TGTGCCAGCAGCCCCCCGGGGAGCGGTGAAGAGACCCAGTACTTC
TRBD2	TRBV2	.	TRBJ2-3	CASRPGTSGDTQYF	TGTGCCAGCAGGCCCGGGACTAGTGGAGATACGCAGTATTTT
.	TRBV5-6	once	TRBJ2-7	CASSFRSGNPYEQYF	TGTGCCAGCAGCTTTCGGAGTGGAAACCCCTACGAGCAGTACTTC
.	TRBV2	.	TRBJ2-7	CASSERDHEQYF	TGTGCCAGCAGTGAAAGGGACCACGAGCAGTACTTC
.	TRBV19	.	TRBJ1-5	CASSIGKVGTQPQHF	TGTGCCAGTAGTATAGGAAAGGTCGGGACCCAGCCCCAGCATTTT
TRBD2	TRBV7-2	.	TRBJ2-7	CASRTGTTSYEQYF	TGTGCCAGCAGAACCGGGACTACCTCCTACGAGCAGTACTTC
TRBD2	TRBV5-6	.	TRBJ2-1	CASSLAASGSVEQFF	TGTGCCAGCAGCTTGGCGGCTAGCGGGAGTGTTGAGCAGTTCTTC
.	TRBV4-1	once	TRBJ2-4	CASSQLTGGAKNIQYF	TGCGCCAGCAGCCAACTGACAGGTGGGGCCAAAAACATTCAGTACTTC
.	TRBV7-9	few	TRBJ2-1	CASSSRLLSYNEQFF	TGTGCCAGCAGCTCCCGCCTGCTGTCCTACAATGAGCAGTTCTTC
.	TRBV15	.	TRBJ2-7	CATSRESMGHTIYEQYF	TGTGCCACCAGCAGAGAAAGTATGGGACATACCATCTACGAGCAGTACTTC
.	TRBV11-2	.	TRBJ2-2	CASSHGTNRIGELFF	TGTGCCAGCAGCCACGGGACAAATCGAATCGGGGAGCTGTTTTTT
.	TRBV28	.	TRBJ1-1	CASSPDSQAFF	TGTGCCAGCAGCCCCGACAGCCAAGCTTTCTTT
.	TRBV28	.	TRBJ1-2	CASSLAQGEDYGYTF	TGTGCCAGCAGTTTAGCGCAGGGTGAGGACTATGGCTACACCTTC
TRBD2	TRBV18	.	TRBJ2-3	CASSPGRAGDTQYF	TGTGCCAGCTCACCCGGGAGGGCCGGAGATACGCAGTATTTT
.	TRBV4-1	.	TRBJ1-1	CASSQWGLTGGMNTEAFF	TGCGCCAGCAGCCAGTGGGGTTTGACAGGAGGCATGAACACTGAAGCTTTCTTT
TRBD1	TRBV9	.	TRBJ2-3	CASSVVDRETDTQYF	TGTGCCAGCAGCGTAGTGGACAGGGAAACAGATACGCAGTATTTT
TRBD2	TRBV5-4	once	TRBJ2-1	CASSLPPGLAGAEQFF	TGTGCCAGCAGCTTGCCGCCGGGACTAGCGGGAGCTGAGCAGTTCTTC
.	TRBV5-1	.	TRBJ1-1	CASSGVGAEAFF	TGCGCCAGCAGCGGGGTGGGGGCTGAAGCTTTCTTT
.	TRBV4-2	.	TRBJ1-5	CASSPNEGQPQHF	TGTGCCAGCAGTCCAAATGAGGGGCAGCCCCAGCATTTT
.	TRBV29-1	.	TRBJ2-2	CGAVGFTGELFF	TGCGGCGCAGTCGGTTTCACCGGGGAGCTGTTTTTT
.	TRBV5-8	once	TRBJ2-7	CASTYRGVFEQYF	TGTGCCAGCACTTATAGGGGCGTTTTCGAGCAGTACTTC
TRBD1	TRBV7-9	.	TRBJ1-5	CASSLDRGAQPQHF	TGTGCCAGCAGCCTAGACAGGGGAGCTCAGCCCCAGCATTTT
TRBD1	TRBV9	.	TRBJ2-1	CASSDPGTGRYNEQFF	TGTGCCAGCAGCGACCCCGGGACAGGGCGCTACAATGAGCAGTTCTTC
TRBD1	TRBV27	.	TRBJ2-3	CASRPGQGGWDTQYF	TGTGCCAGCAGGCCGGGACAGGGTGGGTGGGATACGCAGTATTTT